The 24 T cell receptor beta chains reported below all come from one sample, sequenced in a study of memory CD4+ T cells and cytomegalovirus serostatus. Method: immunoSEQ multiplex PCR; TCRdb's copy keeps in-frame clones and lacks some. The data hold tens of thousands of clones, with around 80% observed a single time. The sort gate was single viable CD3+CD4+CD8-CD45RO+ cells for memory CD4+ T cells. Specimen: memory CD4+ T cells from blood. These receptors were taken from an adult in good health and CMV-seronegative.

The chain joins TRBV6-6 to TRBJ2-7; tentatively, D is TRBD1 (6 bases). Germline assignment: CDR1 MNHNY and CDR2 SVGAGI (reference sequence). V was trimmed by 8 bases and J by 2 bases, leaving 13 bases between them. The CDR3 spans 13 residues. CDR3 loop: CASRDTQTYEQYF. CDR3 sequence (DNA): TGTGCCAGCCGGGACACCCAGACCTACGAGCAGTACTTC.

This sequence joins TRBV28 and TRBJ1-1; no definite D call. With 7 bases removed from V and 3 bases from J, the gap between germline ends came to 15 bases. The CDR3 extends over 14 amino acids. CDR1 and CDR2 from the germline V gene are MDHEN and SYDVKM. The CDR3 DNA reads TGTGCCAGCACCCAATCCGGGATCTACACTGAAGCTTTCTTT. Translated: CASTQSGIYTEAFF.

V gene TRBV5-1 combines with J gene TRBJ2-2; D uncertain. Germline loops: CDR1 SGHRS, CDR2 YFSETQ. The CDR3 sequence is 15 residues long. Trimming removed 0 bases from V and 1 base from J, with 7 bases in between. CDR3 residues: CASSLDSWNTGELFF. In DNA form, the CDR3 reads TGCGCCAGCAGCTTGGACAGCTGGAACACCGGGGAGCTGTTTTTT.

The chain uses TRBV5-1 and TRBJ2-1; possible D gene TRBD2, 7 bases. V was clipped by 4 bases and J by 9 bases, with 20 bases between them. There are 15 residues in the CDR3. The germline CDR1 and CDR2 sequences are SGHRS and YFSETQ. The DNA for the CDR3 is TGCGCCAGCAGCAGGGAGGGGGGGGCCCCCATTGAGCAGTTCTTC. It encodes CASSREGGAPIEQFF. The full variable domain, its missing parts supplied by reference TRBV5-1 and TRBJ2-1, is KAGVTQTPRYLIKTRGQQVTLSCSPISGHRSVSWYQQTPGQGLQFLFEYFSETQRNKGNFPGRFSGRQFSNSRSEMNVSTLELGDSALYLCASSREGGAPIEQFFGPGTRLTVL.

The DNA of the CDR3 is TGTGCCAGTTCCGGGACAGAGACTACTCAGCCCCAGCATTTT. This translates into CASSGTETTQPQHF. The chain uses TRBV19 and TRBJ1-5; the match to TRBD1 covers 7 bases. This CDR3 is built from 14 residues. The V gene end was trimmed by 8 bases and the J gene end by 6 bases; junction bases not matched to a gene: 10. Germline CDR1 and CDR2: LNHDA and SQIVND (reference sequence).

The gene calls are TRBV6-1 and TRBJ2-7; tentative D call: TRBD1 (6 bases). This CDR3 comprises 11 residues. Germline V gene lookup returns CDR1 MNHNS and CDR2 SASEGT. Trimming took 8 bases from V and 4 from J, leaving 9 bases between them. Here the CDR3 DNA reads TGTGCCAGCCGGGACAAGTACGAGCAGTACTTC. Amino acids: CASRDKYEQYF.

This chain joins TRBV29-1 and TRBJ1-2; TRBD1 is a possible D gene (5 bases). Looked up from germline, CDR1 is SQVTM and CDR2 is ANQGSEA. Trimming left V 7 bases short and J 4 bases short, with 10 bases between. This CDR3 has 11 amino acids. CDR3 in DNA: TGCAGCGCACGGGACGGCTATGGCTACACCTTC. It encodes CSARDGYGYTF. The full variable domain, its missing parts supplied by reference TRBV29-1 and TRBJ1-2, is SAVISQKPSRDICQRGTSLTIQCQVDSQVTMMFWYRQQPGQSLTLIATANQGSEATYESGFVIDKFPISRPNLTFSTLTVSNMSPEDSSIYLCSARDGYGYTFGSGTRLTVV.

The gene calls are TRBV9 and TRBJ2-5; 9 bases map to TRBD1. Germline lookup yields CDR1 SGDLS and CDR2 YYNGEE. The ends lost 7 bases at V and 2 bases at J; junction bases unmatched: 9. This CDR3 contains 15 residues. The CDR3, as DNA: TGTGCCAGCGGCCGATCGGGGACAGGGCAAGAGACCCAGTACTTC. Translation: CASGRSGTGQETQYF.

As DNA, the CDR3 is TGTGCCACCAGCAGAGACGGGTTCGGGGAGCTGTTTTTT. The encoded protein is CATSRDGFGELFF. The chain links TRBV15 to TRBJ2-2; D not certain. Looked up from germline, CDR1 is LNHNV and CDR2 is YYDKDF (reference sequence). The CDR3 is 13 amino acids. Between the trimmed V and J ends, which lost 0 bases and 7 bases, there was a span of 6 bases.

This clone came up once. V usage is TRBV11-3 and J usage is TRBJ2-1, with no clear D. Germline V lookup: CDR1 SGHNT, CDR2 YENEEA. The CDR3 extends over 13 amino acids. V was pared by 2 bases and J by 5 bases, with 7 bases between. CDR3 DNA: TGTGCCAGCAGCTTAAGACTTCACAATGAGCAGTTCTTC. This codes for CASSLRLHNEQFF.

This chain joins TRBV28 and TRBJ2-4, with 10 nucleotides matching TRBD2. The trim removed 8 bases at V and 8 bases at J, leaving 6 bases unmatched. The CDR3 has 13 residues. Germline V gene lookup returns CDR1 MDHEN and CDR2 SYDVKM. CDR3 region: CASLAGGGDIQYF. CDR3 in DNA: TGTGCCAGCTTAGCGGGGGGAGGGGACATTCAGTACTTC.

The V gene is TRBV6-1, the J gene TRBJ2-3; D ambiguous. Germline lookup yields CDR1 MNHNS and CDR2 SASEGT. The CDR3 extends over 13 amino acids. V lost 0 bases to trimming and J lost 5 bases, with 6 bases between them. Written as DNA, the CDR3 is TGTGCCAGCAGTGAAGCGCCTAGAGATACGCAGTATTTT. Protein: CASSEAPRDTQYF.

V gene TRBV10-3 combines with J gene TRBJ2-7; perhaps TRBD1 as D (6 bases). The germline V gene encodes CDR1 ENHRY and CDR2 SYGVKD. This CDR3 contains 14 residues. Trimming left V 2 bases short and J 2 bases short, with 10 bases between. CDR3 in DNA: TGTGCCATCAGTGAGAAACAGGGTGCCTACGAGCAGTACTTC. This translates into CAISEKQGAYEQYF.

This clone came up a few times. The V and J genes are TRBV28 and TRBJ1-2; a weak D match, TRBD1 (5 bases). This CDR3 has 14 amino acids. Germline CDR1 and CDR2: MDHEN and SYDVKM. V was shortened by 4 bases and J by 7 bases, with 16 bases between the two germline ends. The DNA for the CDR3 is TGTGCCAGCAGTTGGGGCAAGGGTTGGTCTGGCTACACCTTC. Translation: CASSWGKGWSGYTF.

The genes are TRBV5-1 and TRBJ2-3; D might be TRBD2 (5 bases). V dropped 0 bases and J dropped 1 base, with 9 bases sitting between them. The CDR3 is made up of 15 amino acids. Germline V lookup: CDR1 SGHRS, CDR2 YFSETQ. The CDR3 loop is CASSLGLAGTDTQYF. CDR3 DNA: TGCGCCAGCAGCTTGGGGCTAGCAGGCACAGATACGCAGTATTTT.

This clone showed up just a few times. V gene TRBV2 combines with J gene TRBJ1-2; TRBD1 matches 10 bases. The germline V gene encodes CDR1 SNHLY and CDR2 FYNNEI. V lost 8 bases and J lost 9; bases outside the gene matches: 9. The CDR3 extends over 13 amino acids. In DNA form, the CDR3 reads TGTGCCAGCGGACGGGACAGGGGTACGAGCTACACCTTC. Translated, it gives CASGRDRGTSYTF.

The chain has TRBV2 and TRBJ2-7; TRBD1 matches at 7 bases. The CDR3 loop spans 13 amino acids. With 8 bases clipped from V and 6 bases from J, the junction kept 10 bases outside the gene matches. The germline V gene encodes CDR1 SNHLY and CDR2 FYNNEI. The CDR3 region is CASQTGQPSEQYF. The CDR3 DNA is TGTGCCAGCCAAACGGGACAGCCGAGCGAGCAGTACTTC.

CDR3 sequence reads: CASSEILTIAQGSNTEAFF. In DNA form, the CDR3 reads TGCGCCAGCAGTGAAATTTTGACAATTGCACAGGGTTCGAACACTGAAGCTTTCTTT. The chain uses TRBV10-1 and TRBJ1-1; D possibly corresponds to TRBD1 (6 bases). Trimming shortened V by 3 bases and J by 1 base, and 24 bases separated the two germline ends. CDR3 length: 19 amino acids. CDR1 is WNHNN, CDR2 SYGVQD, per germline (reference sequence).

The chain employs TRBV11-2 and TRBJ1-5, with D perhaps TRBD1 (5 bases). V was trimmed by 0 bases and J by 0 bases, leaving 12 bases between them. The CDR3 has 17 residues. Germline V gene lookup returns CDR1 SGHAT and CDR2 FQNNGV. This CDR3 reads CASSLDGTEYSNQPQHF. The CDR3 DNA follows: TGTGCCAGCAGCTTAGATGGGACGGAATATAGCAATCAGCCCCAGCATTTT.

This chain uses TRBV13 with TRBJ2-3, with D hard to call. This CDR3 comprises 13 residues. The germline CDR1 and CDR2 sequences are PRHDT and FYEKMQ (reference sequence). Trimming took 2 bases from V and 2 from J, leaving 5 bases between them. In nucleotides, the CDR3 is TGTGCCAGCAGCTTACTCGACACAGATACGCAGTATTTT. Its protein product is CASSLLDTDTQYF.

CDR3 DNA: TGTGCCAGTAGTCTATCGGTAGCAGATACGCAGTATTTT. Translation: CASSLSVADTQYF. V is TRBV19 and J is TRBJ2-3, with D hard to call. V lost 5 bases to trimming and J lost 4 bases, with 10 bases between them. Germline loops: CDR1 LNHDA, CDR2 SQIVND (reference sequence). The CDR3 consists of 13 residues.

This clone was seen more than once but under ten times. The genes are TRBV28 and TRBJ2-7, with TRBD1 matching over 9 bases. The V segment lost 7 bases and the J segment 4 bases; nucleotides outside the gene matches: 2. The CDR3 consists of 12 residues. CDR1 and CDR2 (germline): MDHEN, SYDVKM. CDR3 loop: CASKDRGYEQYF. CDR3 nucleotides: TGTGCCAGCAAGGACAGGGGTTACGAGCAGTACTTC.

The chain employs TRBV28 and TRBJ1-5, with D possibly TRBD1 on 5 matching bases. The length of the CDR3 is 15 residues. Germline values: CDR1 MDHEN, CDR2 SYDVKM. Trimming shortened V by 1 base and J by 3 bases, and 10 bases separated the two germline ends. DNA for the CDR3: TGTGCCAGCAGTTTATTCGACAGATTCAATCAGCCCCAGCATTTT. This sequence encodes CASSLFDRFNQPQHF.

The J gene is TRBJ1-2, the V gene TRBV14; D is perhaps TRBD1 (6 bases). The CDR3 sequence is 15 residues long. Germline loops: CDR1 SGHDN, CDR2 FVKESK. V lost 0 bases, J lost 5 bases, and 13 bases lay in between. The CDR3 loop reads CASSQDVGHYYGYTF. In DNA form, the CDR3 reads TGTGCCAGCAGCCAAGATGTGGGACATTATTATGGCTACACCTTC.